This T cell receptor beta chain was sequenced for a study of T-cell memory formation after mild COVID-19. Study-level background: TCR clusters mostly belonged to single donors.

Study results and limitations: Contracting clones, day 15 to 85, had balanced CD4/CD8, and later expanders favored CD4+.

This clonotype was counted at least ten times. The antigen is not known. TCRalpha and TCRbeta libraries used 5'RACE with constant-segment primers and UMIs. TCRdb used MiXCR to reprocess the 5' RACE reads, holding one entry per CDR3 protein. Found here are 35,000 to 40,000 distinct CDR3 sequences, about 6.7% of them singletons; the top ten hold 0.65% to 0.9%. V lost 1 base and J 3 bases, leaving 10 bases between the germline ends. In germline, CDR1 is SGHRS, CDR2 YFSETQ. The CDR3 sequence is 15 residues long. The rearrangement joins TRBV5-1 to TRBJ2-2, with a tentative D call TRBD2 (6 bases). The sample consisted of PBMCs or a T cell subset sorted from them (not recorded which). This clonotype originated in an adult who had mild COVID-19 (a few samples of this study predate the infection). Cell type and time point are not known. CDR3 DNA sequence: TGCGCCAGCAGCTTGACGGGGGAGTACACCGGGGAGCTGTTTTTT. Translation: CASSLTGEYTGELFF.